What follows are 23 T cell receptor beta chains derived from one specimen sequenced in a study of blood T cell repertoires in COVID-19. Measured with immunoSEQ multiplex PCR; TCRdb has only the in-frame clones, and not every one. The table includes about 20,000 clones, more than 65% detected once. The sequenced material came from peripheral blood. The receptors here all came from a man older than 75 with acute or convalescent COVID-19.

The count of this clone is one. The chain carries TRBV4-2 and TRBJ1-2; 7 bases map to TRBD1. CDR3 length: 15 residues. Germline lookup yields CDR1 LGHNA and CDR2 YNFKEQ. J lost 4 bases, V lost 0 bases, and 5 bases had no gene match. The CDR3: CASSQDLRGRYGYTF. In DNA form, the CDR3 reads TGTGCCAGCAGCCAAGATTTAAGGGGGCGCTATGGCTACACCTTC.

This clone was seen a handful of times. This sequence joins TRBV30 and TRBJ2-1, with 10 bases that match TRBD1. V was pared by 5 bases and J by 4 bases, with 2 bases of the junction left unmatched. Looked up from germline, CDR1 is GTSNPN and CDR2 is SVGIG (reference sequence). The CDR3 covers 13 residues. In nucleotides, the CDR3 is TGTGCCTGGGGACAGGGGGGTTACAATGAGCAGTTCTTC. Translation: CAWGQGGYNEQFF.

CDR3 nucleotides: TGTGCCAGTGGGAAACTAGCGGGAGGGCCGGCTGGCGAGCAGTACTTC. This sequence encodes CASGKLAGGPAGEQYF. The V call is TRBV19, the J call TRBJ2-7, with TRBD2 identical over 13 bases. This CDR3 comprises 16 residues. Germline CDR1 reads LNHDA; CDR2 reads SQIVND (reference sequence). V lost 8 bases to trimming and J lost 6 bases; unmatched junction nucleotides: 13.

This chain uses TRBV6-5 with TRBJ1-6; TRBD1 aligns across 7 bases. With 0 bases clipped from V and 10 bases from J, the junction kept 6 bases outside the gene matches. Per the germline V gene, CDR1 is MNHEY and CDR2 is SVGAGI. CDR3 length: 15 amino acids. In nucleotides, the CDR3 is TGTGCCAGCAGTTACTCCTGGCAGGGGGGATCACCCCTCCACTTT. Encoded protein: CASSYSWQGGSPLHF.

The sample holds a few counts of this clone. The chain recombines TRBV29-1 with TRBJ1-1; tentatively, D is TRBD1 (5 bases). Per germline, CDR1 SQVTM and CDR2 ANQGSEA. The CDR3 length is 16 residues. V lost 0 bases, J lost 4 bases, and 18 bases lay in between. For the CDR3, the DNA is TGCAGCGTTGAAGATCACGGGGGGTGGATCGTCACTGAAGCTTTCTTT. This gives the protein CSVEDHGGWIVTEAFF. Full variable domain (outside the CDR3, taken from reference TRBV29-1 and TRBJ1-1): SAVISQKPSRDICQRGTSLTIQCQVDSQVTMMFWYRQQPGQSLTLIATANQGSEATYESGFVIDKFPISRPNLTFSTLTVSNMSPEDSSIYLCSVEDHGGWIVTEAFFGQGTRLTVV.

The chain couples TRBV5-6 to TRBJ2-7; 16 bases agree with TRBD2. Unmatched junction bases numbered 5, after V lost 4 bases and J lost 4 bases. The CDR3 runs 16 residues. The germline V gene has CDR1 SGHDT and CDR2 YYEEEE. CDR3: CASSTGTSGRVYEQYV. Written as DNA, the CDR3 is TGTGCCAGCAGCACTGGGACTAGCGGGAGGGTGTACGAGCAGTACGTC.

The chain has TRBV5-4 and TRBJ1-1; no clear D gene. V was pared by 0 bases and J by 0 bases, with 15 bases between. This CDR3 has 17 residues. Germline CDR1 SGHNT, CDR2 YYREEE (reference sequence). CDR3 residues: CASSLAGYSVMNTEAFF. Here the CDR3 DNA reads TGTGCCAGCAGCTTGGCGGGGTACTCAGTCATGAACACTGAAGCTTTCTTT.

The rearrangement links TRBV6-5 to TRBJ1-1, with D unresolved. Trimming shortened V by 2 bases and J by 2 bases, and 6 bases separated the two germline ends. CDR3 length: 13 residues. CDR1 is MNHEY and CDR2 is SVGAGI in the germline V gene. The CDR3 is CASSYGPNTEAFF. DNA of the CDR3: TGTGCCAGCAGTTACGGGCCAAACACTGAAGCTTTCTTT.

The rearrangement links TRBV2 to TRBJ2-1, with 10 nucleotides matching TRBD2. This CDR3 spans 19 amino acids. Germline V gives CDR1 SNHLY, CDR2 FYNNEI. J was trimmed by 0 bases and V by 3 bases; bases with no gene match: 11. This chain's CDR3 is CASSDVGLAERGSYNEQFF. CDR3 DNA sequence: TGTGCCAGCAGTGACGTTGGACTAGCGGAGAGGGGCTCCTACAATGAGCAGTTCTTC.

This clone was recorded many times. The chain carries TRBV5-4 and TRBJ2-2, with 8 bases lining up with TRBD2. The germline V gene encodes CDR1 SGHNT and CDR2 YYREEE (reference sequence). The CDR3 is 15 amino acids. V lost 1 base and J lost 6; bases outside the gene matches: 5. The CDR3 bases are TGTGCCAGCAGCTTGTTCGGACTAGCCGCCGGGGAGCTGTTTTTT. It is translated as CASSLFGLAAGELFF. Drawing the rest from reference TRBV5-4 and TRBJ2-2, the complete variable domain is ETGVTQSPTHLIKTRGQQVTLRCSSQSGHNTVSWYQQALGQGPQFIFQYYREEENGRGNFPPRFSGLQFPNYSSELNVNALELDDSALYLCASSLFGLAAGELFFGEGSRLTVL.

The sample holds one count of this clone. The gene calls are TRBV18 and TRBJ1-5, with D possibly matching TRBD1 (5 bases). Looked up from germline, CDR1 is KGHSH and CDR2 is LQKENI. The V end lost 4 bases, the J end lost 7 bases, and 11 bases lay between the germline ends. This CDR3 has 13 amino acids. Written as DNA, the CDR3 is TGTGCCAGCTCACGGGGCCGGAGACAGCCCCAGCATTTT. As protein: CASSRGRRQPQHF.

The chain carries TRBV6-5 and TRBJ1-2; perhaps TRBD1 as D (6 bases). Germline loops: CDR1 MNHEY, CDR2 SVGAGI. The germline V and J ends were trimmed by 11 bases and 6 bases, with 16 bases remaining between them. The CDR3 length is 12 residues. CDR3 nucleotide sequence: TGTGCCGGAAGGACAGCAGTGGATGGCTACACCTTC. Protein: CAGRTAVDGYTF.

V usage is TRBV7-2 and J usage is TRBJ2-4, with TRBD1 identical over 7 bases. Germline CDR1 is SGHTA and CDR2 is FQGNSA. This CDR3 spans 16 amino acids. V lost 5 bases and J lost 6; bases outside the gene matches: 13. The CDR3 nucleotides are TGTGCCAGCAGCCCAGCCGGACAGGCAAAGGGAAACATTCAGTACTTC. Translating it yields CASSPAGQAKGNIQYF.

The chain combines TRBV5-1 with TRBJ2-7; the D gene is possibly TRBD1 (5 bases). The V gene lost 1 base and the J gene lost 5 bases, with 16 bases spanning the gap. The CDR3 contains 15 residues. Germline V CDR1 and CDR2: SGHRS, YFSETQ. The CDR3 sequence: CASSLKGADTDEQYV. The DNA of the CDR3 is TGCGCCAGCAGCTTGAAAGGGGCCGACACGGACGAGCAGTACGTC.

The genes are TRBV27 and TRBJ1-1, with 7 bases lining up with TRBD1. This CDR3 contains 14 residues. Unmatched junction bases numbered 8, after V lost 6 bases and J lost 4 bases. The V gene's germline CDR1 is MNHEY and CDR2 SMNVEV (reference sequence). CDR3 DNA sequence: TGTGCCAGCAGCCAAACAGGGGATTCCACTGAAGCTTTCTTT. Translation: CASSQTGDSTEAFF.

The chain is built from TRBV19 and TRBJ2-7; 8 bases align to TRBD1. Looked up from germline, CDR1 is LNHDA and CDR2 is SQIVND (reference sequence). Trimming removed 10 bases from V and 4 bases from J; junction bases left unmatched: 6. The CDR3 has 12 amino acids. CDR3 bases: TGTGCCACAGGGGACAGGCAGTACGAGCAGTACGTC. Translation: CATGDRQYEQYV.

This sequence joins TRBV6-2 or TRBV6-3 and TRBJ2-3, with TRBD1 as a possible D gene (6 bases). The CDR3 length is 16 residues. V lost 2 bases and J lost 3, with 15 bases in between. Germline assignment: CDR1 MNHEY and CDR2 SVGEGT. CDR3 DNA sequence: TGTGCCAGCAGTTACCAACAGGGATCCGGGACAGATACGCAGTATTTT. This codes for CASSYQQGSGTDTQYF.

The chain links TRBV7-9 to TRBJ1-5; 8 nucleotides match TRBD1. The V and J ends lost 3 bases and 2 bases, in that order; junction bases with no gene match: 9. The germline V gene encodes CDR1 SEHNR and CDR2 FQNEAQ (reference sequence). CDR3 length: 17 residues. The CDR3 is CASSFAGGVGGNQPQHF. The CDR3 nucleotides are TGTGCCAGCAGCTTTGCAGGGGGCGTTGGTGGCAATCAGCCCCAGCATTTT.

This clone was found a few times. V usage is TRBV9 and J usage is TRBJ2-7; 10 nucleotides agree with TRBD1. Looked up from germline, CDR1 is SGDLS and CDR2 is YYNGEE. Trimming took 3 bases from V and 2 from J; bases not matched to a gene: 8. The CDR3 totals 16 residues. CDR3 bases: TGTGCCAGCAGCGAGGGGGGACAGGGGAGCGCCTACGAGCAGTACTTC. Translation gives CASSEGGQGSAYEQYF.

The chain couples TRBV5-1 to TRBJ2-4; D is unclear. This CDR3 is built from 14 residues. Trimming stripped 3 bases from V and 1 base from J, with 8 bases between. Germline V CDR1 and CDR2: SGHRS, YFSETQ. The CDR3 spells CASSSTQAKNIQYF. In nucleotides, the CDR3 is TGCGCCAGCAGCTCCACCCAGGCCAAAAACATTCAGTACTTC.

Here the CDR3 DNA reads TGTGCCACCAGCAGAGATAGACGGGAGTATGGCTACACCTTC. Its translation: CATSRDRREYGYTF. The gene calls are TRBV15 and TRBJ1-2, with D uncertain. Between the trimmed V and J ends, which lost 0 bases and 5 bases, there was a span of 10 bases. CDR1 is LNHNV and CDR2 is YYDKDF in the germline V gene (reference sequence). The length of the CDR3 is 14 residues. Full variable domain (outside the CDR3, taken from reference TRBV15 and TRBJ1-2): DAMVIQNPRYQVTQFGKPVTLSCSQTLNHNVMYWYQQKSSQAPKLLFHYYDKDFNNEADTPDNFQSRRPNTSFCFLDIRSPGLGDTAMYLCATSRDRREYGYTFGSGTRLTVV.

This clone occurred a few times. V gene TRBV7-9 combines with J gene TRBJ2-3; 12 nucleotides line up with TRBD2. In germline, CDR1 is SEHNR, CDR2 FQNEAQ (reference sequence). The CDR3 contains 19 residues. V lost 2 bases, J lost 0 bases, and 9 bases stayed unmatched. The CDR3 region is CASSLSRLAGVTSTDTQYF. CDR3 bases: TGTGCCAGCAGCTTATCGCGACTAGCGGGAGTCACTAGCACAGATACGCAGTATTTT.

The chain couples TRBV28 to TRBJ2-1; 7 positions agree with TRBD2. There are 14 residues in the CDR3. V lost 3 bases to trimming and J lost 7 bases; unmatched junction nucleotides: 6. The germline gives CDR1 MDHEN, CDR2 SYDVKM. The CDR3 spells CASSFGLAVNEQFF. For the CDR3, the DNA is TGTGCCAGCAGTTTTGGGCTAGCGGTAAATGAGCAGTTCTTC.